Presented here are 18 T cell receptor beta chains from one specimen sequenced in a study of cytomegalovirus exposure and HLA in healthy donors. The PCR used 60 Vbeta and 13 Jbeta primers. Libraries were prepared by immunoSEQ multiplex PCR; TCRdb keeps only in-frame clonotypes and omits some of them. The sample consists of 140,000 to 150,000 clones, about three quarters of them appearing once. Sequencing used PBMCs. The receptors were sampled from a man aged 35 to 55 in good health and CMV-seropositive.

The rearrangement joins TRBV9 to TRBJ2-1, with a weak D call TRBD1 (5 bases). Between the trimmed V and J ends, which lost 3 bases and 1 base, there was a span of 14 bases. The CDR3 totals 16 residues. The germline CDR1 and CDR2 sequences are SGDLS and YYNGEE. In nucleotides, the CDR3 is TGTGCCAGCAGCGCCGACCCAAGGGGTTCCTACAATGAGCAGTTCTTC. This encodes CASSADPRGSYNEQFF.

The J gene is TRBJ1-3, the V gene TRBV5-1; no firm D call. The CDR3 runs 16 residues. The germline V gene encodes CDR1 SGHRS and CDR2 YFSETQ. The V and J ends lost 0 bases and 0 bases respectively, with 10 bases between them. This CDR3 reads CASSLGSGNSGNTIYF. CDR3 sequence (DNA): TGCGCCAGCAGCTTGGGTTCGGGAAACTCTGGAAACACCATATATTTT.

The J gene is TRBJ1-2, the V gene TRBV15, with 10 bases lining up with TRBD1. The trim removed 8 bases at V and 5 bases at J, leaving 8 bases unmatched. This CDR3 is built from 14 residues. In germline, CDR1 is LNHNV, CDR2 YYDKDF (reference sequence). The CDR3 DNA reads as TGTGCCACCGCGACAGGGGGCGGCTATTATGGCTACACCTTC. The encoded protein is CATATGGGYYGYTF.

This chain joins TRBV5-4 and TRBJ2-1, with 7 bases lining up with TRBD2. CDR3 length: 15 residues. After removal of 4 bases from V and 2 bases from J, the junction contained 6 bases not matched to a gene. CDR1 is SGHNT and CDR2 is YYREEE in the germline V gene (reference sequence). In DNA, the CDR3 is TGTGCCAGCAGCCCGACTAGCTCGACCTACAATGAGCAGTTCTTC. This codes for CASSPTSSTYNEQFF.

This clone was counted once. The chain is built from TRBV6-1 and TRBJ2-7, with D perhaps matching TRBD2 (5 bases). CDR1 is MNHNS and CDR2 is SASEGT in the germline V gene. The CDR3 extends over 17 amino acids. Trimming took 1 base from V and 5 from J, leaving 21 bases between them. The CDR3 protein is CASSEDFGFYPSHEQYF. The CDR3 DNA reads TGTGCCAGCAGTGAAGATTTTGGGTTCTATCCTAGCCACGAGCAGTACTTC.

The rearrangement uses TRBV19 and TRBJ1-2; D is undetermined. Trimming shortened V by 5 bases and J by 1 base, and 5 bases separated the two germline ends. Germline loops: CDR1 LNHDA, CDR2 SQIVND (reference sequence). The CDR3 runs 12 residues. The CDR3 here is CASSLYNYGYTF. The CDR3 DNA follows: TGTGCCAGTAGTCTATATAACTATGGCTACACCTTC.

The chain uses TRBV11-2 and TRBJ2-7, with 11 nucleotides matching TRBD2. CDR1 SGHAT and CDR2 FQNNGV come from the germline V gene. The CDR3 loop spans 18 amino acids. Trimming took 5 bases from V and 0 from J; bases not matched to a gene: 12. CDR3 DNA: TGTGCCAGCAGCGCACCGGGACTAGCGGTAGGGAGCTCCTACGAGCAGTACTTC. Amino acids: CASSAPGLAVGSSYEQYF.

This clone was detected once. The gene calls are TRBV7-2 and TRBJ2-3; TRBD1 might be the D (7 bases). Trimming took off 4 bases at V and 1 base at J, with 15 bases between the two ends. The CDR3 is 16 amino acids. Per the germline V gene, CDR1 is SGHTA and CDR2 is FQGNSA. The CDR3 here is CASSSRGPGGTDTQYF. As DNA, the CDR3 is TGTGCCAGCAGCTCGAGGGGGCCGGGGGGCACAGATACGCAGTATTTT.

In its sample, this clone was seen a few times. CDR3 DNA: TGCAGCATGAGGAGGGGAAACACCATATATTTT. This codes for CSMRRGNTIYF. The V call is TRBV29-1, the J call TRBJ1-3; D is ambiguous. V was shortened by 8 bases and J by 4 bases, with 9 bases between the two germline ends. The CDR3 length is 11 residues. Germline loops: CDR1 SQVTM, CDR2 ANQGSEA.

There are a few counts of this clone. The chain uses TRBV5-1 and TRBJ2-1, with TRBD1 matching over 8 bases. This CDR3 region has 15 residues. The V gene's germline CDR1 is SGHRS and CDR2 YFSETQ. The ends lost 9 bases at V and 2 bases at J; junction bases unmatched: 10. This CDR3 is CATTDGTGPYNEQFF. DNA for the CDR3: TGCGCCACCACAGACGGGACAGGACCCTACAATGAGCAGTTCTTC.

The rearrangement links TRBV19 to TRBJ2-3; tentatively, D is TRBD2 (6 bases). CDR3 length equals 15 residues. From germline, CDR1 is LNHDA and CDR2 SQIVND (reference sequence). V lost 1 base and J 1 base, leaving 9 bases between the germline ends. This chain's CDR3 is CASSIVGGGTDTQYF. The CDR3 bases are TGTGCCAGTAGTATAGTAGGCGGGGGCACAGATACGCAGTATTTT.

The rearrangement uses TRBV19 and TRBJ2-1; 7 nucleotides agree with TRBD1. CDR3 length: 14 amino acids. Germline V CDR1 and CDR2: LNHDA, SQIVND (reference sequence). J gave up 3 bases and V 5 bases, and 4 bases lay outside the gene matches. CDR3 protein: CASSLRDSYNEQFF. CDR3 in DNA: TGTGCCAGTAGTCTCCGGGACAGCTACAATGAGCAGTTCTTC.

This clone occurred a few times. J is TRBJ1-2 and V is TRBV19; TRBD1 aligns across 11 bases. The CDR3 loop spans 14 amino acids. V shed 5 bases, J shed 7 bases, and the junction held 6 bases outside the gene matches. Per germline, CDR1 LNHDA and CDR2 SQIVND (reference sequence). The CDR3 spells CASSADRGLGGYTF. CDR3 nucleotides: TGTGCCAGTAGTGCGGACAGGGGGCTTGGTGGCTACACCTTC. Using reference TRBV19 and TRBJ1-2 for the parts outside the CDR3, the full variable domain is DGGITQSPKYLFRKEGQNVTLSCEQNLNHDAMYWYRQDPGQGLRLIYYSQIVNDFQKGDIAEGYSVSREKKESFPLTVTSAQKNPTAFYLCASSADRGLGGYTFGSGTRLTVV.

V usage is TRBV7-9 and J usage is TRBJ2-7, with 12 bases lining up with TRBD2. The trim removed 5 bases at V and 4 bases at J, leaving 3 bases unmatched. CDR3 length equals 14 residues. Germline V gives CDR1 SEHNR, CDR2 FQNEAQ (reference sequence). In nucleotides, the CDR3 is TGTGCCAGCAGCCTTCTAGCGGGAGGGTACGAGCAGTACTTC. Translation gives CASSLLAGGYEQYF.

The CDR3 DNA reads TGTGCCAGCAGCCTCTTGGGCAGGGGTTCTGAAGCTTTCTTT. Its translation: CASSLLGRGSEAFF. The chain employs TRBV27 and TRBJ1-1; possibly TRBD1 for D (6 bases). V lost 6 bases and J lost 6, with 17 bases in between. The germline gives CDR1 MNHEY, CDR2 SMNVEV (reference sequence). The CDR3 has 14 residues.

The genes are TRBV6-5 and TRBJ2-7, with TRBD2 identical over 11 bases. The CDR3 spans 14 residues. Germline assignment: CDR1 MNHEY and CDR2 SVGAGI. Trimming took 6 bases from V and 4 from J; bases not matched to a gene: 5. This CDR3 reads CASRKTSGIYEQYF. The DNA for the CDR3 is TGTGCCAGCAGAAAGACTAGCGGGATTTACGAGCAGTACTTC.

The chain carries TRBV27 and TRBJ2-6; TRBD1 is a possible D gene (5 bases). The CDR3 is 18 amino acids. V was shortened by 3 bases and J by 0 bases, with 15 bases between the two germline ends. Looked up from germline, CDR1 is MNHEY and CDR2 is SMNVEV (reference sequence). The CDR3 here is CASSFRQGSISGANVLTF. The CDR3, as DNA: TGTGCCAGCAGTTTCAGGCAGGGATCCATCTCTGGGGCCAACGTCCTGACTTTC.

Only a few counts were recorded for this clone. The V and J genes are TRBV11-2 and TRBJ2-3; TRBD2 is a possible D gene (5 bases). This CDR3 region has 15 residues. V was pared by 1 base and J by 0 bases, with 8 bases between. Germline V gives CDR1 SGHAT, CDR2 FQNNGV. The CDR3: CASSLVGGSTDTQYF. The CDR3 DNA reads TGTGCCAGCAGCTTAGTGGGCGGGAGCACAGATACGCAGTATTTT.